The 32 T cell receptor beta chains below were found in one sample sequenced in a study of blood T cell repertoires in COVID-19. Using immunoSEQ multiplex PCR, the repertoire was profiled, and TCRdb retains in-frame clones only, with some absent. The sample gives roughly 410,000 clones, 89% of which show up once; under 2% is in the top ten. The sequenced material came from peripheral blood. The source of these receptors is a woman between 35 and 50 years old with COVID-19, enrolled during active disease.

This clone has more than one count but fewer than ten. The chain employs TRBV30 and TRBJ1-5; the match to TRBD1 covers 8 bases. There are 16 residues in the CDR3. V lost 3 bases, J lost 7 bases, and 14 bases stayed unmatched. Germline CDR1 and CDR2: GTSNPN and SVGIG (reference sequence). CDR3 bases: TGTGCCTGGAGCCAAACCGGGACAGGTAACATGCAGCCCCAGCATTTT. Encoded protein: CAWSQTGTGNMQPQHF.

The chain links TRBV28 to TRBJ2-6; 8 bases line up with TRBD1. The trim removed 3 bases at V and 0 bases at J, leaving 13 bases unmatched. Germline CDR1 MDHEN, CDR2 SYDVKM. CDR3 size: 20 residues. CDR3 sequence: CASSFKVGQGFTSGANVLTF. CDR3 nucleotides: TGTGCCAGCAGTTTCAAGGTCGGACAGGGATTTACCTCTGGGGCCAACGTCCTGACTTTC.

This clone was recorded once. CDR3 amino acids: CASSFGLQGSSYNSPLHF. The CDR3 nucleotides read TGTGCCAGCAGTTTTGGTCTCCAGGGAAGCTCCTATAATTCACCCCTCCACTTT. This chain joins TRBV28 and TRBJ1-6, with D tentatively TRBD1 (5 bases). V was trimmed by 3 bases and J by 0 bases, leaving 15 bases between them. This CDR3 comprises 18 residues. Germline values: CDR1 MDHEN, CDR2 SYDVKM.

The chain couples TRBV15 to TRBJ1-3; TRBD1 matches 7 bases. Germline CDR1 LNHNV, CDR2 YYDKDF (reference sequence). The CDR3 runs 14 residues. The V segment lost 5 bases and the J segment 2 bases; nucleotides outside the gene matches: 3. The CDR3 DNA is TGTGCCACCAGCCTGACAGGGACTGGAAACACCATATATTTT. Protein sequence: CATSLTGTGNTIYF.

The V gene is TRBV5-1, the J gene TRBJ1-1; D gene uncertain. The CDR3 loop spans 12 amino acids. The V gene lost 4 bases and the J gene lost 6 bases, with 10 bases spanning the gap. Germline loops: CDR1 SGHRS, CDR2 YFSETQ. CDR3 amino acids: CASSPTGPEAFF. CDR3 DNA: TGCGCCAGCAGCCCCACCGGTCCTGAAGCTTTCTTT.

This clone was observed once. V gene TRBV5-1 combines with J gene TRBJ1-1; D remains unclear. This CDR3 contains 13 residues. From germline, CDR1 is SGHRS and CDR2 YFSETQ. With 4 bases removed from V and 1 base from J, the gap between germline ends came to 8 bases. Here the CDR3 reads CASSPQQNTEAFF. CDR3 nucleotide sequence: TGCGCCAGCAGCCCGCAACAGAACACTGAAGCTTTCTTT.

The J gene is TRBJ2-5, the V gene TRBV30; TRBD1 agrees at 8 bases. V shed 7 bases, J shed 4 bases, and the junction held 14 bases outside the gene matches. The CDR3 runs 15 residues. CDR1 is GTSNPN, CDR2 SVGIG, per germline (reference sequence). The CDR3 bases are TGTGCCTCAACCCGTCAGGACAGGGTAATAGAGACCCAGTACTTC. Its protein is CASTRQDRVIETQYF.

The rearrangement uses TRBV2 and TRBJ2-2; D may be TRBD1 (6 bases). Germline CDR1 and CDR2: SNHLY and FYNNEI. Trimming shortened V by 4 bases and J by 6 bases, and 21 bases separated the two germline ends. The CDR3 length is 17 residues. The CDR3 spells CASSARDTPVGSGELFF. The CDR3, as DNA: TGTGCCAGCAGTGCCCGGGACACCCCCGTAGGGTCCGGGGAGCTGTTTTTT.

The chain combines TRBV5-1 with TRBJ1-4; weak D call: TRBD1 (5 bases). Germline loops: CDR1 SGHRS, CDR2 YFSETQ. The ends were cut back, 4 bases at V and 2 bases at J, with 9 bases in the middle. CDR3 size: 14 residues. The CDR3 loop reads CASSIGVTNEKLFF. In DNA form, the CDR3 reads TGCGCCAGCAGCATAGGGGTTACTAATGAAAAACTGTTTTTT.

The genes are TRBV28 and TRBJ2-5; D gene ambiguous. V gave up 8 bases and J gave up 5 bases, with 9 bases separating them. The germline gives CDR1 MDHEN, CDR2 SYDVKM. The CDR3 is made up of 11 amino acids. The CDR3 sequence: CASRYFETQYF. DNA of the CDR3: TGTGCCAGCCGCTATTTTGAGACCCAGTACTTC. The full variable domain, its missing parts supplied by reference TRBV28 and TRBJ2-5, is DVKVTQSSRYLVKRTGEKVFLECVQDMDHENMFWYRQDPGLGLRLIYFSYDVKMKEKGDIPEGYSVSREKKERFSLILESASTNQTSMYLCASRYFETQYFGPGTRLLVL.

The rearrangement joins TRBV5-4 to TRBJ1-1, with 7 bases lining up with TRBD1. The V segment lost 4 bases and the J segment 1 base; nucleotides outside the gene matches: 7. Per the germline V gene, CDR1 is SGHNT and CDR2 is YYREEE (reference sequence). The CDR3 runs 15 residues. CDR3 coding DNA: TGTGCCAGCAGCCCAAGGACAGGCTCGAACACTGAAGCTTTCTTT. This translates into CASSPRTGSNTEAFF.

The rearrangement joins TRBV19 to TRBJ1-5, with a tentative D call TRBD1 (5 bases). The CDR3 length is 14 residues. Germline V gene sequence: CDR1 LNHDA, CDR2 SQIVND (reference sequence). V lost 2 bases, J lost 5 bases, and 10 bases lay in between. The CDR3 region is CASSIMQGHQPQHF. DNA of the CDR3: TGTGCCAGTAGTATAATGCAGGGCCATCAGCCCCAGCATTTT.

The count of this clone is one. J is TRBJ1-4 and V is TRBV30, with TRBD1 as a possible D gene (5 bases). Trimming pared 4 bases from V and 7 bases from J, leaving 13 bases between. Germline lookup yields CDR1 GTSNPN and CDR2 SVGIG (reference sequence). The CDR3 contains 13 residues. The CDR3 DNA sequence: TGTGCCTGGACCCGGGGGAGAAGTGAAAAACTGTTTTTT. Translation: CAWTRGRSEKLFF. The full variable domain, its missing parts supplied by reference TRBV30 and TRBJ1-4, is SQTIHQWPATLVQPVGSPLSLECTVEGTSNPNLYWYRQAAGRGLQLLFYSVGIGQISSEVPQNLSASRPQDRQFILSSKKLLLSDSGFYLCAWTRGRSEKLFFGSGTQLSVL.

The chain couples TRBV10-2 to TRBJ1-4, with D unclear. The CDR3 totals 15 residues. Trimming left V 4 bases short and J 0 bases short, with 9 bases between. Germline CDR1 is WSHSY and CDR2 is SAAADI. CDR3: CASSVAISTNEKLFF. Written as DNA, the CDR3 is TGCGCCAGCAGTGTGGCCATTTCAACTAATGAAAAACTGTTTTTT.

This clone was detected only a few times. The rearrangement joins TRBV9 to TRBJ2-2; 9 nucleotides match TRBD1. Trimming at V came to 8 bases and at J to 4 bases, leaving 12 bases not matched to a gene. The CDR3 runs 16 residues. Per the germline V gene, CDR1 is SGDLS and CDR2 is YYNGEE. CDR3 region: CASGDRDGVGTGELFF. CDR3 coding DNA: TGTGCCAGTGGGGACAGGGATGGAGTGGGCACCGGGGAGCTGTTTTTT. The whole variable domain, remainder taken from reference TRBV9 and TRBJ2-2, is DSGVTQTPKHLITATGQRVTLRCSPRSGDLSVYWYQQSLDQGLQFLIQYYNGEERAKGNILERFSAQQFPDLHSELNLSSLELGDSALYFCASGDRDGVGTGELFFGEGSRLTVL.

The chain links TRBV7-2 to TRBJ1-2; D is possibly TRBD1 (6 bases). The CDR3 sequence is 16 residues long. In germline, CDR1 is SGHTA, CDR2 FQGNSA. V lost 2 bases, J lost 1 base, and 14 bases lay in between. CDR3 sequence: CASSLTGTRLNYGYTF. CDR3 sequence (DNA): TGTGCCAGCAGCTTAACCGGGACACGACTTAACTATGGCTACACCTTC. Supplemented by reference TRBV7-2 and TRBJ1-2, the full variable domain reads GAGVSQSPSNKVTEKGKDVELRCDPISGHTALYWYRQSLGQGLEFLIYFQGNSAPDKSGLPSDRFSAERTGGSVSTLTIQRTQQEDSAVYLCASSLTGTRLNYGYTFGSGTRLTVV.

This sequence joins TRBV28 and TRBJ1-3, with a possible D match to TRBD1 (5 bases). The CDR3 extends over 11 amino acids. The germline V gene encodes CDR1 MDHEN and CDR2 SYDVKM. Trimming removed 8 bases at V and 4 bases at J, with 6 bases between. CDR3 loop: CASGGGNTIYF. For the CDR3, the DNA is TGTGCCAGCGGGGGGGGAAACACCATATATTTT. Full variable domain (outside the CDR3, taken from reference TRBV28 and TRBJ1-3): DVKVTQSSRYLVKRTGEKVFLECVQDMDHENMFWYRQDPGLGLRLIYFSYDVKMKEKGDIPEGYSVSREKKERFSLILESASTNQTSMYLCASGGGNTIYFGEGSWLTVV.

The CDR3 region has the DNA TGTGCCAGCAGTTTAGAAGCCGTTCCTTACAATGAGCAGTTCTTC. This translates into CASSLEAVPYNEQFF. The gene calls are TRBV6-5 and TRBJ2-1; D remains unclear. The germline V and J ends were trimmed by 4 bases and 4 bases, with 14 bases remaining between them. From germline, CDR1 is MNHEY and CDR2 SVGAGI. This CDR3 contains 15 residues.

This clone was detected only once. Distinct nucleotide sequences in the sample also encode this CDR3. The DNA for the CDR3 is TGTGCCAGCAGCGTAGGGCAGGGGCCTGGAAACACCATATATTTT. This gives the protein CASSVGQGPGNTIYF. The chain couples TRBV9 to TRBJ1-3, with TRBD1 as a possible D gene (6 bases). Trimming took 0 bases from V and 2 from J, leaving 9 bases between them. CDR1 is SGDLS and CDR2 is YYNGEE in the germline V gene. This CDR3 is 15 amino acids long.

V usage is TRBV7-9 and J usage is TRBJ2-3; D is uncertain. The CDR3 totals 17 residues. Germline V gene data show CDR1 as SEHNR and CDR2 as FQNEAQ (reference sequence). V was trimmed by 1 base and J by 0 bases, leaving 14 bases between them. Here the CDR3 DNA reads TGTGCCAGCAGCTTAGGAGTAGATTCCCCTAGCACAGATACGCAGTATTTT. Translating it yields CASSLGVDSPSTDTQYF.

The rearrangement links TRBV28 to TRBJ2-2, with D tentatively TRBD1 (6 bases). The V end was cut by 9 bases, the J end by 4 bases, with 21 bases between. Looked up from germline, CDR1 is MDHEN and CDR2 is SYDVKM. CDR3 length: 16 residues. The CDR3 reads CASGLGARSLTGELFF. In nucleotides, the CDR3 is TGTGCCAGTGGTTTGGGGGCGCGGTCCCTCACCGGGGAGCTGTTTTTT.

The rearrangement links TRBV5-5 to TRBJ1-1; D may be TRBD1 (6 bases). The CDR3 is 13 amino acids. V was trimmed by 3 bases and J by 10 bases, leaving 16 bases between them. Per the germline V gene, CDR1 is SGHKS and CDR2 is YYEKEE (reference sequence). The CDR3: CASSSPVGGRAFF. In DNA form, the CDR3 reads TGTGCCAGCAGCTCCCCAGTGGGGGGGCGAGCTTTCTTT. The full variable domain, rest sourced from reference TRBV5-5 and TRBJ1-1, is DAGVTQSPTHLIKTRGQQVTLRCSPISGHKSVSWYQQVLGQGPQFIFQYYEKEERGRGNFPDRFSARQFPNYSSELNVNALLLGDSALYLCASSSPVGGRAFFGQGTRLTVV.

This chain joins TRBV27 and TRBJ1-5; D is perhaps TRBD1 (6 bases). Trimming shortened V by 5 bases and J by 4 bases, and 15 bases separated the two germline ends. The CDR3 has 15 amino acids. CDR1 MNHEY and CDR2 SMNVEV come from the germline V gene (reference sequence). The CDR3 DNA reads as TGTGCCAGCAGTGCTCCCTACAGGGAAAATCAGCCCCAGCATTTT. Amino acids: CASSAPYRENQPQHF.

Here the CDR3 DNA reads TGTGCCAGCAGCCCGGGACATAACTCCTACAATGAGCAGTTCTTC. It is translated as CASSPGHNSYNEQFF. The V and J genes are TRBV7-2 and TRBJ2-1, with D tentatively TRBD1 (6 bases). The CDR3 is 15 residues long. V lost 5 bases and J 0 bases, leaving 11 bases between the germline ends. Germline V gene data show CDR1 as SGHTA and CDR2 as FQGNSA.

This rearrangement joins TRBV20-1 to TRBJ2-7, with 8 positions matching TRBD2. Germline V gene data show CDR1 as DFQATT and CDR2 as SNEGSKA (reference sequence). With V trimmed by 3 bases and J by 5 bases, 12 bases remained unmatched. The CDR3 length is 15 residues. The CDR3 region is CSASGLAGGRDEQYF. CDR3 DNA sequence: TGCAGTGCTAGTGGTCTAGCGGGTGGCCGGGACGAGCAGTACTTC.

The chain couples TRBV4-1 to TRBJ2-7, with D possibly TRBD2 on 8 matching bases. Trimming shortened V by 0 bases and J by 1 base, and 13 bases separated the two germline ends. Germline assignment: CDR1 MGHRA and CDR2 YSYEKL. The CDR3 sequence is 16 residues long. This chain's CDR3 is CASSQEAGDSSYEQYF. CDR3 bases: TGCGCCAGCAGCCAAGAAGCGGGGGACAGTTCCTACGAGCAGTACTTC.

The V call is TRBV6-6, the J call TRBJ1-2; TRBD1 matches 10 bases. The CDR3 has 15 residues. Germline CDR1 reads MNHNY; CDR2 reads SVGAGI (reference sequence). V shed 2 bases and J 7 bases; nucleotides not matched to a gene: 7. This CDR3 is CASSYQTGGKSGYTF. The CDR3 DNA is TGTGCCAGCAGTTACCAGACAGGGGGCAAGAGTGGCTACACCTTC.

The chain employs TRBV11-3 and TRBJ2-1, with 13 bases identical to TRBD2. The V gene's germline CDR1 is SGHNT and CDR2 YENEEA. The junction had 3 bases not matched to a gene; V was cut back by 3 bases and J by 4 bases. The CDR3 runs 16 residues. CDR3 DNA sequence: TGTGCCAGCAGCTTGGGGACTAGCGGGAAGTACAATGAGCAGTTCTTC. This translates into CASSLGTSGKYNEQFF.

The CDR3 region has the DNA TGTGCCAGCAGTGTAAGGAGCGAAACCTACGAGCAGTACTTC. It codes for CASSVRSETYEQYF. The V and J genes are TRBV6-6 and TRBJ2-7; D unresolved. V lost 5 bases, J lost 2 bases, and 13 bases lay in between. Germline V CDR1 and CDR2: MNHNY, SVGAGI (reference sequence). The CDR3 has 14 amino acids.

This sequence joins TRBV12-3 or TRBV12-4 and TRBJ1-1; D uncertain. The CDR3 runs 13 residues. Trimming left V 3 bases short and J 4 bases short, with 9 bases between. CDR3 DNA: TGTGCCAGCAGTTTTACGGTCGGCACTGAAGCTTTCTTT. Its protein product is CASSFTVGTEAFF.

The chain combines TRBV30 with TRBJ1-4; D gene ambiguous. The length of the CDR3 is 12 residues. The germline V and J ends were trimmed by 2 bases and 5 bases, with 6 bases remaining between them. Per the germline V gene, CDR1 is GTSNPN and CDR2 is SVGIG (reference sequence). The CDR3 nucleotides read TGTGCCTGGAGTATGAGGAATGAAAAACTGTTTTTT. This gives the protein CAWSMRNEKLFF. Full variable domain (rest looked up from reference TRBV30 and TRBJ1-4): SQTIHQWPATLVQPVGSPLSLECTVEGTSNPNLYWYRQAAGRGLQLLFYSVGIGQISSEVPQNLSASRPQDRQFILSSKKLLLSDSGFYLCAWSMRNEKLFFGSGTQLSVL.

This clone was detected once. The gene calls are TRBV3-1 (or the pseudogene TRBV3-2) and TRBJ1-5, with 11 bases lining up with TRBD1. This CDR3 has 16 amino acids. Germline CDR1 and CDR2: LGHDT and YNNKEL (reference sequence). J lost 0 bases, V lost 4 bases, and 2 bases had no gene match. CDR3 sequence (DNA): TGTGCCAGCAGCCTCGGGACAGGGGGTAGCAATCAGCCCCAGCATTTT. This sequence encodes CASSLGTGGSNQPQHF.